This T cell receptor (beta chain) was found in a study of blood T cell repertoires in COVID-19. This CDR3 region has 13 residues. The V end lost 3 bases, the J end lost 6 bases, and 11 bases lay between the germline ends. The germline CDR1 and CDR2 sequences are LGHDT and YNNKEL (reference sequence). As originally analysed: Estimates of nucleated cell counts were drawn from the amplification of reference gene primers. The repertoire was sequenced with immunoSEQ multiplex PCR; TCRdb's copy has only in-frame clones and lacks some. Clonal size and the V and J genes are those of that table, whereas D and trimming came from the DNA. The top ten hold around 2.7% of the sample, which has roughly 220,000 clones, roughly nine tenths seen once. Recruitment covered about two dozen US areas and drew participants whose ages spanned roughly 18 to 100 years. Participants' reported clinical history set cohort assignment.

The sequenced material came from PBMCs or T cells enriched from blood (not recorded which). The chain uses TRBV3-1 (or the pseudogene TRBV3-2) and TRBJ1-2; no firm D call. The TCR comes from a woman aged 30 to 39 who had recovered from COVID-19. The CDR3 sequence: CASSHRGEDGYTF. CDR3 coding DNA: TGTGCCAGCAGCCACCGAGGAGAGGATGGCTACACCTTC.